These 26 T cell receptor beta chains originate from one sample sequenced in a study of T cell responses to AZD1222 COVID-19 vaccine. Repertoires were generated with immunoSEQ multiplex PCR, while TCRdb's copy carries only in-frame clones and drops some. The table includes 120,000 or so clones, about nine tenths detected once. The input for sequencing was peripheral blood, taken 28 days after the second dose of the MenACWY control vaccine. These TCRs come from an adult who received the MenACWY meningococcal vaccine as a control.

The CDR3 nucleotides are TGTGCCAGCAGCCGACTAGCGGCCCGGACTGGGGGTGAGCAGTTCTTC. This translates into CASSRLAARTGGEQFF. The rearrangement links TRBV28 to TRBJ2-1; 9 bases are a match to TRBD2. Germline V lookup: CDR1 MDHEN, CDR2 SYDVKM. V trimming: 6 bases; J trimming: 9 bases; junction bases outside the gene matches: 15. CDR3 length equals 16 residues.

The V and J genes are TRBV6-5 and TRBJ1-5; possible D gene TRBD1, 5 bases. Trimming took off 7 bases at V and 4 bases at J, with 8 bases between the two ends. There are 12 residues in the CDR3. Germline loops: CDR1 MNHEY, CDR2 SVGAGI. CDR3 sequence: CASNQGNQPQHF. CDR3 coding DNA: TGTGCCAGCAACCAGGGTAATCAGCCCCAGCATTTT.

The rearrangement links TRBV24-1 to TRBJ1-2, with D hard to call. Germline CDR1 is KGHDR and CDR2 is SFDVKD. This CDR3 comprises 11 residues. With 5 bases removed from V and 6 bases from J, the gap between germline ends came to 6 bases. Here the CDR3 DNA reads TGTGCCACCAGTGCAAAGGATGGCTACACCTTC. Its protein product is CATSAKDGYTF.

The chain links TRBV4-3 to TRBJ2-1, with D unresolved. Germline CDR1 LGHNA, CDR2 YSLEER. Trimming removed 1 base from V and 5 bases from J, with 12 bases in between. The CDR3 is made up of 15 amino acids. CDR3 in amino acids: CASSQGGSVNNEQFF. The CDR3 DNA reads TGCGCCAGCAGCCAAGGTGGGTCCGTCAACAATGAGCAGTTCTTC.

The chain couples TRBV11-2 to TRBJ1-2; D perhaps matches TRBD1 (5 bases). The ends were cut back, 3 bases at V and 5 bases at J, with 13 bases in the middle. CDR1 and CDR2 (germline): SGHAT, FQNNGV. The CDR3 is 14 amino acids. DNA for the CDR3: TGTGCCAGCAGCTTGGGTGGGGGGATATATGGCTACACCTTC. This sequence encodes CASSLGGGIYGYTF.

The chain's CDR3 is CASASDRAGQPQHF. The CDR3 DNA is TGTGCCAGCGCATCGGACAGGGCCGGACAGCCCCAGCATTTT. The V gene is TRBV27, the J gene TRBJ1-5; 8 positions agree with TRBD1. Germline CDR1 MNHEY, CDR2 SMNVEV (reference sequence). Trimming at V came to 8 bases and at J to 7 bases, leaving 10 bases not matched to a gene. There are 14 residues in the CDR3.

V is TRBV4-1 and J is TRBJ2-3; TRBD1 aligns across 9 bases. CDR1 is MGHRA and CDR2 is YSYEKL in the germline V gene. Losses at the gene ends were 2 bases for V and 0 bases for J; bases not matched to a gene: 3. This CDR3 contains 16 residues. In DNA, the CDR3 is TGCGCCAGCAGCCAAAGGACAGGGGCCAGCACAGATACGCAGTATTTT. It yields the protein CASSQRTGASTDTQYF.

This clone was detected ten times or more. CDR3 protein: CASSEASGSGGNEQFF. In DNA form, the CDR3 reads TGTGCCAGCAGTGAAGCGAGCGGGAGTGGGGGCAATGAGCAGTTCTTC. This rearrangement joins TRBV6-1 to TRBJ2-1, with 8 bases that match TRBD2. Germline V gene sequence: CDR1 MNHNS, CDR2 SASEGT. The CDR3 runs 16 residues. The junction had 7 bases not matched to a gene; V was cut back by 0 bases and J by 6 bases.

The gene calls are TRBV15 and TRBJ2-5; weak D call: TRBD1 (6 bases). The V end lost 6 bases, the J end lost 0 bases, and 8 bases lay between the germline ends. This CDR3 is built from 13 residues. CDR1 LNHNV and CDR2 YYDKDF come from the germline V gene (reference sequence). CDR3 amino acids: CATSRGYQETQYF. For the CDR3, the DNA is TGTGCCACCAGTAGGGGGTACCAAGAGACCCAGTACTTC.

The chain combines TRBV10-3 with TRBJ1-5; D not resolved. The CDR3 consists of 11 residues. V lost 2 bases to trimming and J lost 10 bases, with 6 bases between them. Per the germline V gene, CDR1 is ENHRY and CDR2 is SYGVKD. CDR3 sequence reads: CAISEGSPQHF. As DNA, the CDR3 is TGTGCCATCAGTGAGGGGTCTCCCCAGCATTTT.

The chain uses TRBV11-2 and TRBJ1-1, with a weak D call TRBD1 (5 bases). Looked up from germline, CDR1 is SGHAT and CDR2 is FQNNGV. V shed 2 bases and J shed 0 bases, with 22 bases lying between them. This CDR3 comprises 19 residues. CDR3 sequence (DNA): TGTGCCAGCAGCTTATGGCCATGGGGGACCGCATCCATGAACACTGAAGCTTTCTTT. Translating it yields CASSLWPWGTASMNTEAFF.

V is TRBV29-1 and J is TRBJ1-1, with 7 bases lining up with TRBD1. The trim removed 1 base at V and 6 bases at J, leaving 11 bases unmatched. The CDR3 is made up of 15 amino acids. In germline, CDR1 is SQVTM, CDR2 ANQGSEA. CDR3 sequence (DNA): TGCAGCGTTGAAGGAACAGGGGCCGCAGGGGCTGAAGCTTTCTTT. It specifies CSVEGTGAAGAEAFF.

CDR3 sequence (DNA): TGCGCCAGCTCGGGACAGGCTGGGGCCAACGTCCTGACTTTC. It codes for CASSGQAGANVLTF. The chain combines TRBV5-1 with TRBJ2-6, with TRBD1 identical over 8 bases. The length of the CDR3 is 14 residues. The trim removed 7 bases at V and 2 bases at J, leaving 2 bases unmatched. Per germline, CDR1 SGHRS and CDR2 YFSETQ.

The V call is TRBV4-1, the J call TRBJ2-2, with a weak D call TRBD1 (6 bases). V lost 1 base and J 7 bases, leaving 13 bases between the germline ends. There are 15 residues in the CDR3. Germline CDR1 and CDR2: MGHRA and YSYEKL. The CDR3 bases are TGCGCCAGCAGCCAAGCACTGACGGGACACGGGGAGCTGTTTTTT. This translates into CASSQALTGHGELFF.

In this sample, this clone turned up a few times. The rearrangement links TRBV27 to TRBJ1-5; TRBD1 matches 8 bases. The CDR3 is 14 residues long. Germline CDR1 reads MNHEY; CDR2 reads SMNVEV (reference sequence). The V gene end was trimmed by 5 bases and the J gene end by 4 bases; junction bases not matched to a gene: 4. This chain's CDR3 is CASSRTGWNQPQHF. CDR3 coding DNA: TGTGCCAGCAGTAGGACAGGGTGGAATCAGCCCCAGCATTTT.

The chain recombines TRBV5-5 with TRBJ2-7; possibly TRBD1 or TRBD2 for D (6 bases each). The germline V gene encodes CDR1 SGHKS and CDR2 YYEKEE (reference sequence). This CDR3 spans 15 amino acids. Trimming left V 0 bases short and J 5 bases short, with 15 bases between. Written as DNA, the CDR3 is TGTGCCAGCAGCTTGGGGTGGGGGGCAAGGAACGAGCAGTACGTC. It encodes CASSLGWGARNEQYV.

V is TRBV5-4 and J is TRBJ2-3, with D perhaps TRBD1 (5 bases). The germline V and J ends were trimmed by 2 bases and 1 base, with 11 bases remaining between them. The V gene's germline CDR1 is SGHNT and CDR2 YYREEE (reference sequence). The CDR3 length is 15 residues. The CDR3, as DNA: TGTGCCAGCAGCTTCAGGGTGACCGGCACAGATACGCAGTATTTT. Protein: CASSFRVTGTDTQYF.

The chain links TRBV10-1 to TRBJ1-6, with TRBD1 as a possible D gene (6 bases). The length of the CDR3 is 15 residues. The germline gives CDR1 WNHNN, CDR2 SYGVQD (reference sequence). V lost 5 bases, J lost 9 bases, and 17 bases lay in between. The CDR3 sequence: CASSPDRLRCSPLHF. The DNA for the CDR3 is TGCGCCAGCAGTCCCGACAGGCTGAGGTGTTCACCCCTCCACTTT.

This clone occurred once. The rearrangement uses TRBV19 and TRBJ2-3; no definite D call. This CDR3 region has 13 residues. Looked up from germline, CDR1 is LNHDA and CDR2 is SQIVND (reference sequence). V was trimmed by 7 bases and J by 5 bases, leaving 13 bases between them. The CDR3 sequence: CASNKGFRDTQYF. CDR3 coding DNA: TGTGCCAGTAATAAAGGGTTTAGAGATACGCAGTATTTT. The whole variable domain, filled in from reference TRBV19 and TRBJ2-3, reads DGGITQSPKYLFRKEGQNVTLSCEQNLNHDAMYWYRQDPGQGLRLIYYSQIVNDFQKGDIAEGYSVSREKKESFPLTVTSAQKNPTAFYLCASNKGFRDTQYFGPGTRLTVL.

The genes are TRBV27 and TRBJ1-5, with unresolved D. The CDR3 is 14 residues long. The ends were cut back, 8 bases at V and 0 bases at J, with 11 bases in the middle. Germline CDR1 MNHEY, CDR2 SMNVEV (reference sequence). This chain's CDR3 is CASGSGNSNQPQHF. CDR3 coding DNA: TGTGCCAGCGGTTCCGGGAATAGCAATCAGCCCCAGCATTTT.

This sequence joins TRBV3-1 (or the pseudogene TRBV3-2) and TRBJ2-1; TRBD2 agrees at 8 bases. With 5 bases clipped from V and 8 bases from J, the junction kept 8 bases outside the gene matches. Germline V gene sequence: CDR1 LGHDT, CDR2 YNNKEL (reference sequence). The CDR3 is 14 amino acids. CDR3 amino acids: CASSNRPGGDEQFF. CDR3 coding DNA: TGTGCCAGCAGCAACCGGCCGGGGGGGGATGAGCAGTTCTTC.

In its sample, this clone was seen once. The chain uses TRBV28 and TRBJ2-1; 8 positions match TRBD2. V lost 6 bases to trimming and J lost 9 bases; unmatched junction nucleotides: 7. This CDR3 contains 13 residues. Germline V CDR1 and CDR2: MDHEN, SYDVKM. This chain's CDR3 is CASSLTSVGEQFF. CDR3 bases: TGTGCCAGCAGCCTGACTAGCGTTGGTGAGCAGTTCTTC.

This chain uses TRBV18 with TRBJ2-5; the match to TRBD1 covers 9 bases. This CDR3 is 14 amino acids long. V was clipped by 3 bases and J by 4 bases; unmatched bases: 3. Germline V gives CDR1 KGHSH, CDR2 LQKENI. The CDR3 DNA reads as TGTGCCAGCTCACCGGGACAGGGTCGAGAGACCCAGTACTTC. Its translation: CASSPGQGRETQYF.

V gene TRBV18 combines with J gene TRBJ2-7, with 10 bases fitting TRBD1. V shed 3 bases, J shed 3 bases, and the junction held 2 bases outside the gene matches. Looked up from germline, CDR1 is KGHSH and CDR2 is LQKENI. The CDR3 runs to 14 residues. CDR3 loop: CASSPGQGFYEQYF. The CDR3 DNA reads as TGTGCCAGCTCACCGGGACAGGGGTTCTACGAGCAGTACTTC.

In its sample, this clone was seen once. The chain combines TRBV6-5 with TRBJ1-6; 10 bases line up with TRBD1. Germline-derived CDR1 and CDR2 are MNHEY and SVGAGI. Trimming removed 6 bases from V and 6 bases from J; junction bases left unmatched: 5. This CDR3 is 15 amino acids long. For the CDR3, the DNA is TGTGCCAGCAGACAACGGGACAGGGGTAATTCACCCCTCCACTTT. As protein: CASRQRDRGNSPLHF.

This sequence joins TRBV12-3 or TRBV12-4 and TRBJ1-2, with a tentative D call TRBD1 (6 bases). Trimming took off 4 bases at V and 3 bases at J, with 6 bases between the two ends. This CDR3 has 12 amino acids. CDR3 DNA: TGTGCCAGCAGTTGGACAGACTATGGCTACACCTTC. Protein: CASSWTDYGYTF.